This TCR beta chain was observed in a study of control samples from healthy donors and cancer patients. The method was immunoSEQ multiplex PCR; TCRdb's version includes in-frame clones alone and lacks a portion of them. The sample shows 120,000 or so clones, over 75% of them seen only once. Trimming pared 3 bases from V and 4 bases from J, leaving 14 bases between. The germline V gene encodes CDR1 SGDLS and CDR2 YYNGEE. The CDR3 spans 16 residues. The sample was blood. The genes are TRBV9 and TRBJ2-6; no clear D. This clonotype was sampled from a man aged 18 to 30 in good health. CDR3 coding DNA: TGTGCCAGCAGCGGGACCGTCCTGGGAGGGGCCAACGTCCTGACTTTC. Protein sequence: CASSGTVLGGANVLTF. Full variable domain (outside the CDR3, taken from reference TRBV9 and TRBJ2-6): DSGVTQTPKHLITATGQRVTLRCSPRSGDLSVYWYQQSLDQGLQFLIQYYNGEERAKGNILERFSAQQFPDLHSELNLSSLELGDSALYFCASSGTVLGGANVLTFGAGSRLTVL.